This TCR beta chain emerged from a study of blood T cells in healthy people across ages. This clonotype was seen a few times. A second PCR, run for roughly 7 to 12 cycles, used a sample-barcoded 5' primer plus a J-beta primer mix. The template-switch adaptor was a 5' adaptor with 12 random nucleotides. It tagged each cDNA molecule. One entry per CDR3 protein, called by TCRdb with MiXCR from the 5' RACE reads. The repertoire consists of 730,000 or so distinct CDR3 sequences, with roughly 41% occurring once and the leading ten covering under 25%. Germline CDR1 reads SGHDT; CDR2 reads YYEEEE. The CDR3 is 16 amino acids. V was clipped by 3 bases and J by 0 bases; unmatched bases: 6.

Sequenced material: blood. The sequence was collected from a woman aged 55 to 70 in good health. The chain uses TRBV5-6 and TRBJ2-7, with TRBD2 identical over 10 bases. The CDR3 region has the DNA TGTGCCAGCAGCTCTTTACTAGCGGGGACCTCCTACGAGCAGTACTTC. Its protein product is CASSSLLAGTSYEQYF.